This is a list of T cell receptor beta chains from one sample in a study of control samples from healthy donors and cancer patients. Method: immunoSEQ multiplex PCR; TCRdb's copy keeps in-frame clones and lacks some. The repertoire includes hundreds of thousands of clones, 80% to 95% of them detected once, and about 6.3% sits in the top ten. What was sequenced was PBMCs. These receptors originate from a man aged 40-55 years with head and neck cancer. Each CDR3 is given without its conserved first and last residue.

TRBV30,TRBJ1-5,11,ALTGGDGQPQH
TRBV11-3,TRBJ2-3,14,ASSSRSSGPGDTQY
TRBV10-3,TRBJ2-1,13,AIREGLAGGDEQF
TRBV11-3,TRBJ2-2,12,ASSLGQNTGELF
TRBV19,TRBJ2-7,12,ASSITGGSGEQY
TRBV30,TRBJ2-2,12,AWSVEGGTGELF
TRBV7-9,TRBJ1-2,13,ASSLSISETFGYT
TRBV7-9,TRBJ2-1,16,ASSPSAAGLGVNDEQF
TRBV2,TRBJ1-1,10,ASRTIATEAF
TRBV4-1,TRBJ2-2,14,ASSHDRGANTGELF
TRBV29-1,TRBJ1-3,12,SVGPGGNRNTIY
TRBV2,TRBJ2-4,13,ASSVAGEPKNIQY
TRBV19,TRBJ2-2,13,ASSIGGPNTGELF
TRBV30,TRBJ2-2,10,AWRELAEELF
TRBV28,TRBJ1-2,10,ASSLGSYGYT
TRBV12-3/TRBV12-4,TRBJ2-5,11,ASSFVGGETQY
TRBV5-1,TRBJ2-5,13,ASSSTGAGGETQY
TRBV6-2/TRBV6-3,TRBJ2-1,12,ASSYGGRASEQF
TRBV6-6,TRBJ2-5,11,ASERDTQETQY
TRBV5-1,TRBJ1-1,12,ASGFSGQSYRAF
TRBV2,TRBJ1-1,10,ASSEAPRGAF
TRBV7-2,TRBJ2-3,15,ASSLEGVAAPLDTQY
TRBV2,TRBJ2-2,12,ASRVPGQGGELF
TRBV15,TRBJ2-1,15,ATSLSLGRGSYNEQF
TRBV24-1,TRBJ2-7,12,ATSDPGVAGEQY
TRBV27,TRBJ1-1,11,ASSLRENTEAF
TRBV3-1/TRBV3-2,TRBJ2-2,15,ASSSRPLAGGTGELF
TRBV6-6,TRBJ1-2,12,ASSSARTSYGYT
TRBV21-1,TRBJ2-5,13,ASSRVPGPQETQY
TRBV11-3,TRBJ2-1,15,ASSLGGQGRVYNEQF
TRBV4-1,TRBJ1-6,13,ASNTRQGAYSPLH